The 9 T cell receptor beta chains in this list originate from one sample, sequenced in a study of blood T cell repertoires in COVID-19. Here immunoSEQ multiplex PCR was the method, and the copy in TCRdb shows in-frame clones only, minus some. The sample contains 65,000 to 80,000 clones, 82% of which appear only once. The sample was peripheral blood. The receptors stem from a human donor in a cohort sampled during active COVID-19.

The chain carries TRBV3-1 (or the pseudogene TRBV3-2) and TRBJ1-1; D might be TRBD1 (5 bases). The CDR3 is 16 residues long. In germline, CDR1 is LGHDT, CDR2 YNNKEL (reference sequence). V lost 0 bases and J 5 bases, leaving 16 bases between the germline ends. CDR3 nucleotides: TGTGCCAGCAGCCAAGAGGCAGGGAGGGGATGGACTGAAGCTTTCTTT. This sequence encodes CASSQEAGRGWTEAFF.

This clone showed up just once. The chain employs TRBV3-1 (or the pseudogene TRBV3-2) and TRBJ2-2; perhaps TRBD2 as D (5 bases). The CDR3 has 17 amino acids. Per germline, CDR1 LGHDT and CDR2 YNNKEL (reference sequence). V was shortened by 3 bases and J by 0 bases, with 14 bases between the two germline ends. The CDR3 region is CASSHGFRGANTGELFF. CDR3 sequence (DNA): TGTGCCAGCAGCCACGGTTTTCGGGGAGCGAACACCGGGGAGCTGTTTTTT.

This clone was picked up one time. A junction boundary mismatches the germline segment, possibly from a read error. This chain joins TRBV5-6 and TRBJ2-2; weak D call: TRBD2 (5 bases). This CDR3 has 15 amino acids. In germline, CDR1 is SGHDT, CDR2 YYEEEE. The chain's CDR3 is CASSFEDGDHRGAVF. In DNA, the CDR3 is TGTGCCAGCAGCTTTGAGGATGGGGATCACCGGGGAGCTGTTTTT.

V usage is TRBV2 and J usage is TRBJ2-5; D perhaps matches TRBD1 (5 bases). V lost 8 bases, J lost 4 bases, and 14 bases lay in between. The germline V gene encodes CDR1 SNHLY and CDR2 FYNNEI. The CDR3 is 13 amino acids. As DNA, the CDR3 is TGTGCCAGCCAGGGTACCATGGGAGAGACCCAGTACTTC. Translating gives CASQGTMGETQYF.

The chain couples TRBV7-9 to TRBJ1-6; no definite D call. The V and J ends lost 2 bases and 4 bases respectively, with 6 bases between them. Germline CDR1 is SEHNR and CDR2 is FQNEAQ (reference sequence). This CDR3 region has 14 residues. The CDR3 loop is CASSLTQYNSPLHF. Here the CDR3 DNA reads TGTGCCAGCAGCTTAACACAGTATAATTCACCCCTCCACTTT.

The V gene is TRBV28, the J gene TRBJ2-4; 9 bases match TRBD1. The CDR3 is made up of 15 amino acids. CDR1 and CDR2 from the germline V gene are MDHEN and SYDVKM. Germline trimming cut 8 bases from V and 2 bases from J; bases unmatched to any gene: 7. Here the CDR3 reads CASGGGTGPKNIQYF. The CDR3 DNA is TGTGCCAGCGGCGGTGGGACAGGGCCCAAAAACATTCAGTACTTC. Supplemented by reference TRBV28 and TRBJ2-4, the full variable domain reads DVKVTQSSRYLVKRTGEKVFLECVQDMDHENMFWYRQDPGLGLRLIYFSYDVKMKEKGDIPEGYSVSREKKERFSLILESASTNQTSMYLCASGGGTGPKNIQYFGAGTRLSVL.

The chain couples TRBV11-2 to TRBJ2-3; 8 bases fit TRBD2. Germline assignment: CDR1 SGHAT and CDR2 FQNNGV. With V trimmed by 5 bases and J by 1 base, 11 bases remained unmatched. This CDR3 has 17 residues. The CDR3 sequence is CASSRSGGASRTDTQYF. The CDR3 DNA is TGTGCCAGCAGCCGAAGCGGGGGAGCCTCTCGCACAGATACGCAGTATTTT. The full variable domain, in which reference TRBV11-2 and TRBJ2-3 provide the parts outside the CDR3, is EAGVAQSPRYKIIEKRQSVAFWCNPISGHATLYWYQQILGQGPKLLIQFQNNGVVDDSQLPKDRFSAERLKGVDSTLKIQPAKLEDSAVYLCASSRSGGASRTDTQYFGPGTRLTVL.

This clone turned up a few times. The chain couples TRBV5-4 to TRBJ2-2, with D uncertain. CDR1 SGHNT and CDR2 YYREEE come from the germline V gene (reference sequence). Trimming took off 5 bases at V and 4 bases at J, with 12 bases between the two ends. This CDR3 is built from 14 residues. CDR3 sequence: CASSVQLTTGELFF. Written as DNA, the CDR3 is TGTGCCAGCAGTGTACAGTTGACCACCGGGGAGCTGTTTTTT.

This rearrangement joins TRBV15 to TRBJ1-1; tentatively, D is TRBD1 (5 bases). The V and J ends lost 1 base and 4 bases respectively, with 10 bases between them. The germline gives CDR1 LNHNV, CDR2 YYDKDF (reference sequence). The CDR3 has 14 amino acids. CDR3 bases: TGTGCCACCAGCAGAGGGGGCGCCGGCACTGAAGCTTTCTTT. Translated, it gives CATSRGGAGTEAFF. The whole variable domain, filled in from reference TRBV15 and TRBJ1-1, reads DAMVIQNPRYQVTQFGKPVTLSCSQTLNHNVMYWYQQKSSQAPKLLFHYYDKDFNNEADTPDNFQSRRPNTSFCFLDIRSPGLGDTAMYLCATSRGGAGTEAFFGQGTRLTVV.